The TCR beta chain under discussion was sequenced for a study of T cells in narcolepsy. Study-wide results and caveats: Autoreactive clonotypes reportedly recurred in blood of same and different patients, not controls. Autoreactive clone sequences were missing from some blood memory CD4+ repertoires. Same-patient CSF and blood CD4+ T cell clonotypes included HCRT-specific and TRIB2-specific autoreactive ones.

CDR1 MDHEN and CDR2 SYDVKM come from the germline V gene. This CDR3 spans 13 amino acids. The V end lost 9 bases, the J end lost 3 bases, and 11 bases lay between the germline ends. Remarks on this clone: Antigen unknown.

Method: immunoSEQ multiplex PCR; TCRdb's copy keeps in-frame clones and lacks some. The repertoire holds about 40,000 clones, with 70% to 90% as singletons. This chain joins TRBV28 and TRBJ1-4, with D tentatively TRBD1 (5 bases). Sequencing used CD45RA- memory CD4+ T cells from PBMCs. This clonotype originated in a human donor with narcolepsy. CDR3 sequence: CASTTVANEKLFF. The CDR3 region has the DNA TGTGCCAGTACGACAGTCGCTAATGAAAAACTGTTTTTT.